This record concerns one T cell receptor beta chain sequence. Its antigen is not known. Using immunoSEQ multiplex PCR, the repertoire was profiled, and TCRdb retains in-frame clones only, with some absent. The sample contains just under 20,000 clones, under 70% of which appear only once. These data come from a study of Tregs in tolerant kidney transplant recipients. General study points: Findings come from small patient numbers and require larger validation. Biological reproducibility was not directly addressed in this study.

Input material: Tregs from blood cultured with allogeneic cells. The receptor's source is a human donor in good health.

Here the CDR3 reads CASSRAGGPTDTQYF. DNA of the CDR3: TGTGCCAGCAGCCGAGCGGGGGGCCCCACAGATACGCAGTATTTT. The chain is built from TRBV7-3 and TRBJ2-3; 9 bases are shared with TRBD2. V gave up 5 bases and J gave up 2 bases; unmatched junction bases: 5. Per germline, CDR1 SGHTA and CDR2 FQGTGA. The CDR3 is 15 residues long.